The T cell receptor beta chain described here comes from a study of T cell clones after liver transplantation. On the study more broadly: Samples came from ITN030ST, which attempted immunosuppression withdrawal within 2 years of liver transplantation. At least one year of complete immunosuppression withdrawal without enzymes over twice normal defined tolerance.

TCRbeta sequences of proliferating CFSE-low MLR cells were labeled alloreactive. Stimulators were graft donor PBMCs, splenocytes, lymph-node cells, or third-party PBMCs for pre-transplant recipient cells. Looked up from germline, CDR1 is SGHAT and CDR2 is FQNNGV. V was trimmed by 5 bases and J by 7 bases, leaving 9 bases between them. This CDR3 region has 12 residues. Whole-study results and caveats: Donor-reactive sequences fell more than third party-reactive ones, suggesting partial deletion.

Assay used: immunoSEQ multiplex PCR; TCRdb lists only in-frame clones, some missing. The data contain 5,000 or so clones, around 29% of them singletons. This clone was counted between two and nine times. The antigen is not known. The chain couples TRBV11-2 to TRBJ2-4, with D possibly matching TRBD1 (5 bases). Specimen: CD4+ T cells from cultured PBMCs. The sequence was obtained from a human patient who received a liver transplant. Some T cells may trace back to the graft donor. The CDR3 reads CASSADINIQYF. For the CDR3, the DNA is TGTGCCAGCAGCGCGGACATTAACATTCAGTACTTC.